The 29 T cell receptor beta chains below come from one sample, sequenced in a study of blood T cells in healthy people across ages. It was with a sample-barcoded 5' primer and a J-beta primer mix that a second PCR of about 6 to 12 cycles was run. TCRdb re-derived calls from the 5' RACE reads in MiXCR, one entry per CDR3 protein. This sample has 600,000 or so distinct CDR3 sequences, with 25% to 30% found just once. Sequencing was carried out using blood. These receptors came from a woman aged 80 or over in good health.

This sequence joins TRBV20-1 and TRBJ1-1; 8 nucleotides align to TRBD1. Losses at the gene ends were 2 bases for V and 0 bases for J; bases not matched to a gene: 2. Germline V gene lookup returns CDR1 DFQATT and CDR2 SNEGSKA (reference sequence). CDR3 length: 14 residues. The DNA for the CDR3 is TGCAGTGCTAGATCGGGACAGGTGAACACTGAAGCTTTCTTT. Amino acid sequence: CSARSGQVNTEAFF.

The table lists this clonotype with a few counts. The chain carries TRBV4-2 and TRBJ1-1, with D possibly matching TRBD1 (5 bases). The CDR3 is made up of 14 amino acids. The V end lost 4 bases, the J end lost 3 bases, and 12 bases lay between the germline ends. Germline CDR1 and CDR2: LGHNA and YNFKEQ. The CDR3 spells CASSPRRGDTEAFF. CDR3 coding DNA: TGTGCCAGCAGCCCCCGCCGAGGGGACACTGAAGCTTTCTTT.

This sequence joins TRBV20-1 and TRBJ2-3; the match to TRBD2 covers 8 bases. Germline V lookup: CDR1 DFQATT, CDR2 SNEGSKA (reference sequence). The CDR3 extends over 13 amino acids. CDR3 nucleotides: TGCGGTTTTAGCGGGACGATGGCAGATACGCAGTATTTT. Protein product: CGFSGTMADTQYF.

This clonotype was picked up many times. This chain connects TRBV20-1 to TRBJ2-1, with D unresolved. The germline V gene encodes CDR1 DFQATT and CDR2 SNEGSKA (reference sequence). The CDR3 has 13 residues. V was trimmed by 5 bases and J by 5 bases, leaving 13 bases between them. CDR3 nucleotide sequence: TGCAGTGCTCGCGAGGACCGCCACAATGAGCAGTTCTTC. Amino acids: CSAREDRHNEQFF.

The chain is built from TRBV20-1 and TRBJ2-5, with D tentatively TRBD2 (6 bases). The J call may be wrong; the DNA end is better matched by TRBJ2-7. CDR1 is DFQATT, CDR2 SNEGSKA, per germline (reference sequence). CDR3 length: 14 residues. CDR3 in amino acids: CSARGGDRLYEQYF. For the CDR3, the DNA is TGCAGTGCTAGAGGCGGGGATAGGTTGTACGAGCAGTACTTC.

This clonotype was seen at least ten times. The rearrangement joins TRBV12-3 or TRBV12-4 to TRBJ1-2, with D tentatively TRBD1 (6 bases). With 4 bases removed from V and 0 bases from J, the gap between germline ends came to 9 bases. The CDR3 has 14 amino acids. CDR3 DNA: TGTGCCAGCAGTTACAGGGTTACTAACTATGGCTACACCTTC. Translated, it gives CASSYRVTNYGYTF.

This clonotype was recorded once. The V gene is TRBV5-1, the J gene TRBJ2-7, with D unclear. The germline V and J ends were trimmed by 3 bases and 12 bases, with 13 bases remaining between them. This CDR3 is built from 11 residues. The germline V gene has CDR1 SGHRS and CDR2 YFSETQ. CDR3 sequence: CASSSGGLRYF. In nucleotides, the CDR3 is TGCGCCAGCAGCTCCGGTGGCTTGAGGTACTTC.

This clonotype was detected many times. This chain links TRBV12-3 or TRBV12-4 with TRBJ2-7, with D perhaps matching TRBD1 (7 bases). This CDR3 region has 13 residues. Trimming took off 6 bases at V and 3 bases at J, with 12 bases between the two ends. CDR3 DNA: TGTGCCAGCAGATCGCGGGACAGCTACGAGCAGTACTTC. Its protein product is CASRSRDSYEQYF.

In this sample, this clonotype turned up many times. The rearrangement joins TRBV20-1 to TRBJ1-2; maybe TRBD1 (5 bases). The V end was cut by 6 bases, the J end by 7 bases, with 12 bases between. Germline assignment: CDR1 DFQATT and CDR2 SNEGSKA (reference sequence). This CDR3 has 11 residues. Here the CDR3 DNA reads TGCAGTGCCCGGGTCGGGGCTGGCTACACCTTC. Protein: CSARVGAGYTF.

CDR3 sequence reads: CAWSVRGTDGYTF. CDR3 bases: TGTGCCTGGAGTGTACGCGGCACGGATGGCTACACCTTC. This chain joins TRBV30 and TRBJ1-2; D gene unclear. Germline assignment: CDR1 GTSNPN and CDR2 SVGIG (reference sequence). V gave up 0 bases and J gave up 6 bases, with 11 bases separating them. This CDR3 contains 13 residues.

V usage is TRBV5-5 and J usage is TRBJ2-3, with 7 bases that match TRBD2. The CDR3 sequence is 16 residues long. CDR1 is SGHKS, CDR2 YYEKEE, per germline (reference sequence). V lost 0 bases, J lost 1 base, and 5 bases stayed unmatched. CDR3 region: CASSLAERGGTDTQYF. The DNA for the CDR3 is TGTGCCAGCAGCTTGGCCGAGCGGGGAGGCACAGATACGCAGTATTTT.

This clonotype was detected only a few times. V usage is TRBV6-1 and J usage is TRBJ2-3, with D possibly TRBD2 on 6 matching bases. The CDR3 runs 15 residues. V was shortened by 6 bases and J by 0 bases, with 13 bases between the two germline ends. The germline V gene encodes CDR1 MNHNS and CDR2 SASEGT. The CDR3 is CASSHRDSSTDTQYF. CDR3 nucleotide sequence: TGTGCCAGCAGCCACCGGGACTCGAGCACAGATACGCAGTATTTT.

Points on this clonotype: Likely a read error: the CDR3 ends without its conserved phenylalanine or tryptophan. This sequence joins TRBV27 and TRBJ1-2, with D perhaps TRBD1 (6 bases). The CDR3 extends over 15 amino acids. V lost 5 bases and J lost 8, with 21 bases in between. The germline CDR1 and CDR2 sequences are MNHEY and SMNVEV (reference sequence). This chain's CDR3 is CASSGNDQGSHGYTV. DNA for the CDR3: TGTGCCAGCAGTGGTAACGATCAGGGGTCCCACGGCTACACCGTC.

This clonotype has at least ten counts. V is TRBV9 and J is TRBJ1-6; maybe TRBD1 (6 bases). With 0 bases removed from V and 10 bases from J, the gap between germline ends came to 14 bases. The length of the CDR3 is 15 residues. Germline assignment: CDR1 SGDLS and CDR2 YYNGEE. The CDR3 bases are TGTGCCAGCAGCGTAGGGCAGGGGCTGGAGTCACCCCTCCACTTT. Amino acids: CASSVGQGLESPLHF.

This chain links TRBV19 with TRBJ2-5; 10 bases are a match to TRBD1. The CDR3 runs to 14 residues. Per germline, CDR1 LNHDA and CDR2 SQIVND (reference sequence). Losses at the gene ends were 6 bases for V and 11 bases for J; bases not matched to a gene: 12. This CDR3 is CASRGQGRPSEQYF. CDR3 in DNA: TGTGCCAGTAGGGGACAGGGGAGGCCCTCGGAGCAGTACTTC.

This chain links TRBV5-1 with TRBJ1-3, with 7 bases that match TRBD1. The CDR3 extends over 15 amino acids. CDR1 and CDR2 from the germline V gene are SGHRS and YFSETQ. J gave up 1 base and V 4 bases, and 5 bases lay outside the gene matches. The CDR3 sequence is CASSPEQGSGNTIYF. The CDR3 coding sequence is TGCGCCAGCAGCCCGGAACAGGGGTCTGGAAACACCATATATTTT.

This clonotype was detected many times. The CDR3 here is CASSLDLGDYGYTF. For the CDR3, the DNA is TGCGCCAGCAGCTTGGATCTGGGGGACTATGGCTACACCTTC. The chain carries TRBV5-1 and TRBJ1-2, with a tentative D call TRBD1 (5 bases). CDR3 length equals 14 residues. Per germline, CDR1 SGHRS and CDR2 YFSETQ. Trimming left V 0 bases short and J 3 bases short, with 9 bases between. Together with reference TRBV5-1 and TRBJ1-2, the CDR3 gives the full variable domain: KAGVTQTPRYLIKTRGQQVTLSCSPISGHRSVSWYQQTPGQGLQFLFEYFSETQRNKGNFPGRFSGRQFSNSRSEMNVSTLELGDSALYLCASSLDLGDYGYTFGSGTRLTVV.

This clonotype was seen ten or more times. This chain joins TRBV11-2 and TRBJ1-6; D gene unclear. V was trimmed by 5 bases and J by 8 bases, leaving 10 bases between them. Per germline, CDR1 SGHAT and CDR2 FQNNGV. This CDR3 contains 13 residues. CDR3 nucleotides: TGTGCCAGCAGCCACAATAGTGATTCACCCCTCCACTTT. Translated: CASSHNSDSPLHF.

This clonotype came up many times. The chain carries TRBV6-6 and TRBJ2-5, with a weak D call TRBD2 (7 bases). The V end was cut by 2 bases, the J end by 1 base, with 11 bases between. The germline V gene encodes CDR1 MNHNY and CDR2 SVGAGI (reference sequence). The CDR3 contains 15 residues. This CDR3 reads CASSYGGGPQETQYF. DNA of the CDR3: TGTGCCAGCAGTTACGGGGGGGGGCCCCAAGAGACCCAGTACTTC.

This clonotype was counted ten times or more. The rearrangement uses TRBV6-2 or TRBV6-3 and TRBJ2-6, with TRBD2 matching over 7 bases. CDR3 length: 17 amino acids. Germline CDR1 is MNHEY and CDR2 is SVGEGT. J was trimmed by 3 bases and V by 5 bases; bases with no gene match: 10. The DNA for the CDR3 is TGTGCCAGCAGTACGGGGAGGGGCGGCGTTGGGGCCAACGTCCTGACTTTC. Amino acids: CASSTGRGGVGANVLTF.

This clonotype appeared many times. The chain links TRBV20-1 to TRBJ2-7; 11 bases match TRBD1. The CDR3 runs 13 residues. Germline CDR1 DFQATT, CDR2 SNEGSKA (reference sequence). The trim removed 5 bases at V and 2 bases at J, leaving 2 bases unmatched. The CDR3 loop reads CSAPGQGAYEQYF. The CDR3 DNA reads as TGCAGTGCTCCGGGACAGGGGGCCTACGAGCAGTACTTC.

The chain's CDR3 is CSVGRGDYGYTF. CDR3 nucleotides: TGCAGCGTTGGTCGGGGTGACTATGGCTACACCTTC. The rearrangement joins TRBV29-1 to TRBJ1-2; D gene ambiguous. CDR3 length: 12 amino acids. Trimming took 4 bases from V and 3 from J, leaving 9 bases between them. Germline lookup yields CDR1 SQVTM and CDR2 ANQGSEA.

This chain joins TRBV29-1 and TRBJ2-1; D perhaps matches TRBD1 (6 bases). Germline V lookup: CDR1 SQVTM, CDR2 ANQGSEA. V was shortened by 0 bases and J by 8 bases, with 8 bases between the two germline ends. The CDR3 consists of 12 residues. The CDR3: CSVEDGGYEQFF. CDR3 coding DNA: TGCAGCGTTGAAGATGGGGGCTATGAGCAGTTCTTC.

About this clonotype itself: Mismatch with germline at one junction end may stem from a read error. The chain carries TRBV18 and TRBJ1-6; unclear D gene. Germline V CDR1 and CDR2: KGHSH, LQKENI. The CDR3 extends over 15 amino acids. CDR3 sequence (DNA): TGTGCCAGCACACCACTTTCCGGGGAAGGTTCACCCCTCCACTTT. Translating gives CASTPLSGEGSPLHF.

The rearrangement joins TRBV11-2 to TRBJ1-5; 7 nucleotides match TRBD1. This CDR3 region has 19 residues. Unmatched junction bases numbered 12, after V lost 1 base and J lost 0 bases. In germline, CDR1 is SGHAT, CDR2 FQNNGV. The CDR3 here is CASSLGTGGGQLSNQPQHF. CDR3 DNA: TGTGCCAGCAGCTTAGGAACGGGTGGGGGACAGCTTAGCAATCAGCCCCAGCATTTT.

In the case of this clonotype: A much more abundant neighbour one base away suggests this may be a read error. In DNA, the CDR3 is TGTGCCAGCAGCTTGCAGGGGTTCTCCTACAATGAGCAGTACTTC. Translating gives CASSLQGFSYNEQYF. The rearrangement joins TRBV5-5 to TRBJ2-1; TRBD1 is a possible D gene (6 bases). With the DNA end fitting TRBJ2-7 better, the J assignment may be wrong. This CDR3 comprises 15 residues. Germline lookup yields CDR1 SGHKS and CDR2 YYEKEE (reference sequence).

This chain connects TRBV7-3 to TRBJ2-1; weak D call: TRBD2 (5 bases). Deletions cut 8 bases from V and 10 bases from J, with 18 bases between. Germline loops: CDR1 SGHTA, CDR2 FQGTGA. The CDR3 contains 13 residues. This chain's CDR3 is CASGRARAGEQFF. For the CDR3, the DNA is TGTGCCAGCGGGCGGGCTCGTGCAGGCGAGCAGTTCTTC.

This clonotype was detected ten times or more. The chain carries TRBV19 and TRBJ2-5, with 7 bases identical to TRBD1. CDR1 is LNHDA, CDR2 SQIVND, per germline (reference sequence). The V gene end was trimmed by 6 bases and the J gene end by 3 bases; junction bases not matched to a gene: 4. There are 13 residues in the CDR3. The CDR3: CASRSQGEETQYF. The CDR3 DNA reads as TGTGCCAGTAGAAGTCAGGGGGAAGAGACCCAGTACTTC.

Many counts were recorded for this clonotype. This sequence joins TRBV7-9 and TRBJ1-2, with D possibly matching TRBD1 (6 bases). There are 13 residues in the CDR3. From germline, CDR1 is SEHNR and CDR2 FQNEAQ (reference sequence). V was clipped by 5 bases and J by 0 bases, with 7 bases between them. The CDR3 coding sequence is TGTGCCAGCAGCCGGGACACTAACTATGGCTACACCTTC. Encoded protein: CASSRDTNYGYTF.